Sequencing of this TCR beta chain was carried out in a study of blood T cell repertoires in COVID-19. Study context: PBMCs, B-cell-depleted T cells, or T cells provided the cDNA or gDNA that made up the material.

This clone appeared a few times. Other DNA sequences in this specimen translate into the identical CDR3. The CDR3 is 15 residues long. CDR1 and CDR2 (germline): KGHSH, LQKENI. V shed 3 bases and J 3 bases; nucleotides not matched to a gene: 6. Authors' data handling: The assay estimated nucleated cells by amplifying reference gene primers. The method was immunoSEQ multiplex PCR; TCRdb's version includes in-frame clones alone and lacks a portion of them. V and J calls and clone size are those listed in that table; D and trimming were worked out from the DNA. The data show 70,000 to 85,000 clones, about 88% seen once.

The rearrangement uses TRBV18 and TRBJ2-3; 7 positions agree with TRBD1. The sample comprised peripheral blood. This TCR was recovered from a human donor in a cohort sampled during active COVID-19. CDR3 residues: CASSPRTGSTDTQYF. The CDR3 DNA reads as TGTGCCAGCTCACCGCGGACAGGCTCAACAGATACGCAGTATTTT.